The 18 T cell receptor beta chains given below trace back to one sample, sequenced in a study of CD8 T cells in Susac syndrome. With random hexamers, roughly 0.45 to 1 ug RNA was reverse transcribed. TCRdb re-called the immunoSEQ multiplex PCR reads with MiXCR, one entry per CDR3 protein. In the table there are 250,000 to 350,000 distinct CDR3 sequences, approximately 90% of which are singletons. Sequencing was done on a sample of CD4+ T cells from PBMCs. Source of these receptors: a human donor with multiple sclerosis.

The chain employs TRBV7-2 and TRBJ2-6; D may be TRBD1 (5 bases). Germline V lookup: CDR1 SGHTA, CDR2 FQGNSA. With 2 bases removed from V and 8 bases from J, the gap between germline ends came to 10 bases. The CDR3 spans 14 residues. CDR3: CASSLSPGSNVLTF. CDR3 nucleotide sequence: TGTGCCAGCAGCTTATCGCCAGGGTCCAACGTCCTGACTTTC.

V is TRBV18 and J is TRBJ2-3; tentative D call: TRBD2 (6 bases). There are 16 residues in the CDR3. CDR1 is KGHSH, CDR2 LQKENI, per germline. Trimming cost V 0 bases and J 1 base, with 11 bases left between them. In DNA form, the CDR3 reads TGTGCCAGCTCACCACCGGTCGGCGGGGGCACAGATACGCAGTATTTT. Translated, it gives CASSPPVGGGTDTQYF.

V is TRBV4-3 and J is TRBJ2-4, with D maybe TRBD2 (6 bases). The germline CDR1 and CDR2 sequences are LGHNA and YSLEER. Between the trimmed V and J ends, which lost 0 bases and 7 bases, there was a span of 13 bases. CDR3 length equals 15 residues. This CDR3 reads CASSQDWGDWNIQYF. CDR3 DNA sequence: TGCGCCAGCAGCCAAGATTGGGGGGACTGGAACATTCAGTACTTC.

The rearrangement joins TRBV29-1 to TRBJ2-7; 8 nucleotides match TRBD2. The V gene's germline CDR1 is SQVTM and CDR2 ANQGSEA. Unmatched junction bases numbered 5, after V lost 1 base and J lost 3 bases. CDR3 size: 14 residues. The CDR3 region is CSVEASGGGYEQYF. CDR3 nucleotides: TGCAGCGTTGAAGCGTCGGGGGGGGGCTACGAGCAGTACTTC.

J is TRBJ2-7 and V is TRBV2; no clear D. Germline V gene sequence: CDR1 SNHLY, CDR2 FYNNEI. V was trimmed by 0 bases and J by 3 bases, leaving 3 bases between them. This CDR3 is built from 12 residues. Here the CDR3 reads CASSEADYEQYF. As DNA, the CDR3 is TGTGCCAGCAGTGAAGCCGACTACGAGCAGTACTTC.

As for this clonotype: The junction departs from the called germline gene at one end, perhaps through a read error. The V call is TRBV2, the J call TRBJ2-5, with D hard to call. The CDR3 sequence is 10 residues long. The germline CDR1 and CDR2 sequences are SNHLY and FYNNEI. CDR3 in amino acids: CASSVRAQCF. CDR3 DNA: TGTGCCAGCAGTGTAAGGGCCCAGTGCTTC.

This clonotype was seen only once. The chain is built from TRBV11-3 and TRBJ2-1, with D hard to call. Looked up from germline, CDR1 is SGHNT and CDR2 is YENEEA. CDR3 size: 18 residues. V lost 1 base, J lost 0 bases, and 16 bases lay in between. The CDR3 coding sequence is TGTGCCAGCAGCTTAGCTAGGCAGAGGTTAAGCTCCTACAATGAGCAGTTCTTC. As protein: CASSLARQRLSSYNEQFF.

V usage is TRBV12-3 or TRBV12-4 and J usage is TRBJ1-2; D is possibly TRBD1 (5 bases). Trimming took off 5 bases at V and 4 bases at J, with 14 bases between the two ends. The CDR3 extends over 14 amino acids. CDR3 nucleotide sequence: TGTGCCAGCAGTAACCTCGGGGGTATCTATGGCTACACCTTC. Encoded protein: CASSNLGGIYGYTF.

This sequence joins TRBV6-2 or TRBV6-3 and TRBJ1-5; TRBD1 might be the D (5 bases). The V and J ends lost 4 bases and 4 bases respectively, with 11 bases between them. CDR3 length: 14 amino acids. From germline, CDR1 is MNHEY and CDR2 SVGEGT. In DNA, the CDR3 is TGTGCCAGCAGTTCCTCTGGGGGGAATCAGCCCCAGCATTTT. Amino acid sequence: CASSSSGGNQPQHF.

This clonotype was detected only a few times. This chain links TRBV7-9 with TRBJ1-1; 7 bases align to TRBD1. Germline V gene lookup returns CDR1 SEHNR and CDR2 FQNEAQ (reference sequence). The CDR3 sequence is 14 residues long. Trimming took 9 bases from V and 8 from J; bases not matched to a gene: 15. CDR3 protein: CASSTGTANLEAFF. CDR3 bases: TGTGCCAGTAGCACCGGGACAGCCAACCTGGAAGCTTTCTTT. The full variable domain, its missing parts supplied by reference TRBV7-9 and TRBJ1-1, is DTGVSQNPRHKITKRGQNVTFRCDPISEHNRLYWYRQTLGQGPEFLTYFQNEAQLEKSRLLSDRFSAERPKGSFSTLEIQRTEQGDSAMYLCASSTGTANLEAFFGQGTRLTVV.

The V gene is TRBV7-8, the J gene TRBJ2-7; TRBD2 agrees at 11 bases. Trimming removed 3 bases from V and 4 bases from J; junction bases left unmatched: 17. This CDR3 spans 19 amino acids. CDR1 SGHVS and CDR2 FQNEAQ come from the germline V gene. CDR3 coding DNA: TGTGCCAGCAGCTTTAGTCGGGGTGTTGGGACTAGCGGCGTTTACGAGCAGTACTTC. Translated, it gives CASSFSRGVGTSGVYEQYF.

This chain uses TRBV10-3 with TRBJ2-7, with D unclear. There are 13 residues in the CDR3. Trimming stripped 6 bases from V and 0 bases from J, with 9 bases between. Germline CDR1 and CDR2: ENHRY and SYGVKD. The CDR3 sequence is CAISSLASYEQYF. CDR3 in DNA: TGTGCCATCAGCTCATTAGCCTCCTACGAGCAGTACTTC.

V gene TRBV11-2 combines with J gene TRBJ1-2; TRBD1 aligns across 10 bases. CDR3 length: 17 residues. CDR1 is SGHAT and CDR2 is FQNNGV in the germline V gene. Trimming at V came to 5 bases and at J to 7 bases, leaving 16 bases not matched to a gene. The DNA of the CDR3 is TGTGCCAGCAGCCTCAGTCCCGGGACAGGGGCAGTAAGTGGCTACACCTTC. It specifies CASSLSPGTGAVSGYTF.

The rearrangement joins TRBV15 to TRBJ2-7; D not resolved. Looked up from germline, CDR1 is LNHNV and CDR2 is YYDKDF (reference sequence). The CDR3 is 14 amino acids. V was pared by 0 bases and J by 1 base, with 7 bases between. The CDR3 sequence is CATSRDGRSYEQYF. Here the CDR3 DNA reads TGTGCCACCAGCAGAGATGGCAGATCCTACGAGCAGTACTTC.

This rearrangement joins TRBV29-1 to TRBJ1-4, with TRBD1 matching over 8 bases. The V segment lost 6 bases and the J segment 7 bases; nucleotides outside the gene matches: 7. Per the germline V gene, CDR1 is SQVTM and CDR2 is ANQGSEA. The CDR3 runs to 13 residues. The CDR3 loop is CSVVVTGAEKLFF. The CDR3 bases are TGCAGCGTGGTCGTGACAGGGGCTGAAAAACTGTTTTTT.

The DNA of the CDR3 is TGTGCCAGCAGCCAAGACGGGGACCCGAGGGCAGATACGCAGTATTTT. It specifies CASSQDGDPRADTQYF. The V call is TRBV4-2, the J call TRBJ2-3; D assignment may be TRBD1 or TRBD2 (5 bases each). V was clipped by 0 bases and J by 4 bases, with 14 bases between them. CDR3 length equals 16 residues. CDR1 and CDR2 (germline): LGHNA, YNFKEQ.

The chain uses TRBV12-3 or TRBV12-4 and TRBJ2-7, with D perhaps assigned TRBD1 or TRBD2 (5 bases each). The germline V and J ends were trimmed by 4 bases and 4 bases, with 11 bases remaining between them. The CDR3 loop spans 13 amino acids. This CDR3 is CASSSGTLYEQYF. DNA of the CDR3: TGTGCCAGCAGTTCCGGGACCCTATACGAGCAGTACTTC.

V gene TRBV6-5 combines with J gene TRBJ2-2, with D hard to call. The germline V and J ends were trimmed by 11 bases and 1 base, with 8 bases remaining between them. The CDR3 length is 12 residues. The germline V gene has CDR1 MNHEY and CDR2 SVGAGI. DNA for the CDR3: TGTGCCGAAGTGGGGAACACCGGGGAGCTGTTTTTT. Translation: CAEVGNTGELFF.